The TCR beta chain described here comes from a study of OX40 agonist ivuxolimab in advanced cancers. TCRdb's copy holds only in-frame clones and misses some; the assay was immunoSEQ multiplex PCR. Among around 68,000 clones listed, approximately 90% were seen once. Drawing of blood for sampling happened at baseline, at cycle 4 day 1, and at cycle 7 day 1. With regard to this clone: Its antigen is not identified.

The CDR3 consists of 16 residues. Germline V gene sequence: CDR1 SGHRS, CDR2 YFSETQ. V was clipped by 3 bases and J by 2 bases, with 16 bases between them. General observations from the study: On average, CD8+ T cells showed a greater number of expanded clones than CD4+. The CD4+ and CD8+ T cells in the blood had expanded clonally by week 6 at 0.1 to 3.0 mg/kg.

The clonotype originates from an adult with an advanced solid tumor such as melanoma, head and neck, liver or kidney cancer. This material consisted of CD4+ or CD8+ T cells sorted from blood, taken in a trial of the OX40 agonist ivuxolimab. The chain combines TRBV5-1 with TRBJ2-3; the D call may be TRBD1 or TRBD2 (6 bases each). The CDR3 is CASSWGTGQITDTQYF. The CDR3 DNA reads TGCGCCAGCAGCTGGGGGACTGGACAGATCACAGATACGCAGTATTTT.